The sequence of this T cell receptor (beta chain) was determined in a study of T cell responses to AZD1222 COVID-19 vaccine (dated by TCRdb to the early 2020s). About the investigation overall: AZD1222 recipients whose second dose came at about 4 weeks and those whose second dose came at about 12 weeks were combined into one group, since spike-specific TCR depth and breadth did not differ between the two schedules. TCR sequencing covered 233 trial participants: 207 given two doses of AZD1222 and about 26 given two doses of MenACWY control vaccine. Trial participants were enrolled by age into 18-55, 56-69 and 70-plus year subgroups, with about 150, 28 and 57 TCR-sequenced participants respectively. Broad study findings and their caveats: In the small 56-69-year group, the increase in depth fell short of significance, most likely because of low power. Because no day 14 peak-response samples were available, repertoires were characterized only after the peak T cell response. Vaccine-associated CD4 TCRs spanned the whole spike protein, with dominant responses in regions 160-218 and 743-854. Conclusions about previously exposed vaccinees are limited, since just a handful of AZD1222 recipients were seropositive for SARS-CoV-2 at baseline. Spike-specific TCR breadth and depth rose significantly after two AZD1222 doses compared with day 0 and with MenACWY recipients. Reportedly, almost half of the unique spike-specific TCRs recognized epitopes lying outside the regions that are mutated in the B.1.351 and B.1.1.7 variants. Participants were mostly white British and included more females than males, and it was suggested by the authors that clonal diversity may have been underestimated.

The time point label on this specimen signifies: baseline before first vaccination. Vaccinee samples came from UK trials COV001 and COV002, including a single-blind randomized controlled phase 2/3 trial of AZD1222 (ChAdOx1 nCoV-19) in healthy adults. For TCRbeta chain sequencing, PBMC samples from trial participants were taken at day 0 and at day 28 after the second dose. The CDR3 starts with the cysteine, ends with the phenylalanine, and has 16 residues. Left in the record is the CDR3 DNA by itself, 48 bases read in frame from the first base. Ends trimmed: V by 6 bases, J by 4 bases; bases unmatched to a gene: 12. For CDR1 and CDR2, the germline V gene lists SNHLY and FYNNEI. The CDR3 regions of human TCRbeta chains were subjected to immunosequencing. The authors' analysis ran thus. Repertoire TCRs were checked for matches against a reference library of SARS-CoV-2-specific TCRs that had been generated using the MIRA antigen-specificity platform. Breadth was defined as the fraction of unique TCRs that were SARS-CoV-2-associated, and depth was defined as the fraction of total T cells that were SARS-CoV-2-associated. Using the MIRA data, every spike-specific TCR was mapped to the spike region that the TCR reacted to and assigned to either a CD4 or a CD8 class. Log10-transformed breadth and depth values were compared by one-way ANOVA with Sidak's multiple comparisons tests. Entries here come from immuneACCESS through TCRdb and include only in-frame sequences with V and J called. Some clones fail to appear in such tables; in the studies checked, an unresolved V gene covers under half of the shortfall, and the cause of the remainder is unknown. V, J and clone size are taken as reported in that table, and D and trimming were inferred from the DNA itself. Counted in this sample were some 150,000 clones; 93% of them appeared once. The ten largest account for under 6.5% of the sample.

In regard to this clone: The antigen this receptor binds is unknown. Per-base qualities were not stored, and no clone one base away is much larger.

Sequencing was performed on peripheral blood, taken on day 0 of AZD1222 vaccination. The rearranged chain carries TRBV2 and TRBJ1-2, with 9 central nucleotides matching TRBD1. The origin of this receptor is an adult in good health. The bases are TGTGCCAGCAGAAGGACAGGGGAAGCCTTCACCTATGGCTACACCTTC. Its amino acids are CASRRTGEAFTYGYTF.